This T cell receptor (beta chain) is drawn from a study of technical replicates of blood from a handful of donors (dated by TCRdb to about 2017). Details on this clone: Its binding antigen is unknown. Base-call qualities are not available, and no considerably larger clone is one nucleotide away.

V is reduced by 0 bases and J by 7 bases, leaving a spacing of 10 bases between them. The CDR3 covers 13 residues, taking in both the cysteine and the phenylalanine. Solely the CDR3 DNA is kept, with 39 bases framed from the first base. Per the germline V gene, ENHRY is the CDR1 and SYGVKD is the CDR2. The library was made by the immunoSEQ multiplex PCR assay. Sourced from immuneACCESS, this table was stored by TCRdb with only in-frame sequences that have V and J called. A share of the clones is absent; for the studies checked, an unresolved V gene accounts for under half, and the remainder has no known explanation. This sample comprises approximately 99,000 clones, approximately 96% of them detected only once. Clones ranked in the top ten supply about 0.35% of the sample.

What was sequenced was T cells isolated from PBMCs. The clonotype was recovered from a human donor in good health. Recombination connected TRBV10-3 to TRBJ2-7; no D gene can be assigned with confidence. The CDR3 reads CAISESSQEEQYF. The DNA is TGTGCCATCAGTGAGTCTAGCCAAGAGGAGCAGTACTTC.